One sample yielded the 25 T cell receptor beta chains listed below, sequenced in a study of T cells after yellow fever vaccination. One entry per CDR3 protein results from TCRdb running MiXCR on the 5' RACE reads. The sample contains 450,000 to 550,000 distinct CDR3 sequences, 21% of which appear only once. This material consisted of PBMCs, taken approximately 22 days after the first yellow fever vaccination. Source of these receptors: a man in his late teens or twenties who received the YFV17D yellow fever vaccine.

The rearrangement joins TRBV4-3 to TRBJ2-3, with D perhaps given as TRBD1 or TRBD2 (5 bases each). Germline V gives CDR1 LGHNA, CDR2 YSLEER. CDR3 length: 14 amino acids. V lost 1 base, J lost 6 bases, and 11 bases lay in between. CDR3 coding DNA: TGCGCCAGCAGCCAAGGGCAGGGAGAGGATACGCAGTATTTT. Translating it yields CASSQGQGEDTQYF.

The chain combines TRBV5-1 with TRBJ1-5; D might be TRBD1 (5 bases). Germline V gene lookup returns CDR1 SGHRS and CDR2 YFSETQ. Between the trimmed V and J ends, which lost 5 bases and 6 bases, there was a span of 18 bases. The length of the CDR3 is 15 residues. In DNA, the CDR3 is TGCGCCAGCAGACGGGACTTTGGCTCAGGTCAGCCCCAGCATTTT. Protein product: CASRRDFGSGQPQHF.

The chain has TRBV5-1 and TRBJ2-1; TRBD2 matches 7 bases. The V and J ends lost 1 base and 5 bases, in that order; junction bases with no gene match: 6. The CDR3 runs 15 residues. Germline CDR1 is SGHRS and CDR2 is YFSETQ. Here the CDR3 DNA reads TGCGCCAGCAGCTTGATGGCTAGCGGCCACAATGAGCAGTTCTTC. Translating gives CASSLMASGHNEQFF.

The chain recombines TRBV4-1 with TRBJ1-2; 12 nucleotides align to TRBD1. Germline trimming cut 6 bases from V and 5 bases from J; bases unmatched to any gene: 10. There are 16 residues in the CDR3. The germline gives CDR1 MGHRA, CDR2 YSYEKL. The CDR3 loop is CASSPWDRGQSYGYTF. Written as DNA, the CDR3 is TGCGCCAGCAGTCCATGGGACAGGGGGCAATCGTATGGCTACACCTTC.

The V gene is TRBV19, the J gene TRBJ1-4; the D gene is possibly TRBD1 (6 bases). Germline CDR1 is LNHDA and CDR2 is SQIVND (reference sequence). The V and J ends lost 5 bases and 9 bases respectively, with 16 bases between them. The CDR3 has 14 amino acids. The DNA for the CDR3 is TGTGCCAGTAGTGTCCAGGGGTTAAATAAAAAACTGTTTTTT. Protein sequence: CASSVQGLNKKLFF. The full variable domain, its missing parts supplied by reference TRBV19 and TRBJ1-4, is DGGITQSPKYLFRKEGQNVTLSCEQNLNHDAMYWYRQDPGQGLRLIYYSQIVNDFQKGDIAEGYSVSREKKESFPLTVTSAQKNPTAFYLCASSVQGLNKKLFFGSGTQLSVL.

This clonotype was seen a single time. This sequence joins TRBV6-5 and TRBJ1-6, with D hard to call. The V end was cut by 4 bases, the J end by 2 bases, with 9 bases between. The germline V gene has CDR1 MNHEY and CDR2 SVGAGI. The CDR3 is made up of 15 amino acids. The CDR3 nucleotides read TGTGCCAGCAGTTCTCTGAACCCCTATAATTCACCCCTCCACTTT. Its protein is CASSSLNPYNSPLHF.

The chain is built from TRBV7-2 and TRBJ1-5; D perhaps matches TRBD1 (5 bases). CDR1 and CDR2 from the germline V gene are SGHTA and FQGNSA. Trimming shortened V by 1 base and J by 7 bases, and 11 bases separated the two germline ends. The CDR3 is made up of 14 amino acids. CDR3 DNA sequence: TGTGCCAGCAGCTTAGTTTCCTGGGGCCAGCCCCAGCATTTT. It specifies CASSLVSWGQPQHF.

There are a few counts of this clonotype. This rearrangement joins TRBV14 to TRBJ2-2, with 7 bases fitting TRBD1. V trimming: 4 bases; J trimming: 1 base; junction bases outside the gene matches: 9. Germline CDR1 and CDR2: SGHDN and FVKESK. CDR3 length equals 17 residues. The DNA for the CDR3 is TGTGCCAGCAGCCCGATGACCGGGACAGTGAACACCGGGGAGCTGTTTTTT. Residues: CASSPMTGTVNTGELFF.

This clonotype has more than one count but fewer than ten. For the CDR3, the DNA is TGCGCCAGCAGTGAAGGTCCTCCACCTTACGAGCAGTACTTC. Residues: CASSEGPPPYEQYF. The chain couples TRBV10-1 to TRBJ2-7, with unresolved D. This CDR3 has 14 residues. V lost 3 bases and J 4 bases, leaving 13 bases between the germline ends. Germline CDR1 reads WNHNN; CDR2 reads SYGVQD (reference sequence).

CDR3 sequence (DNA): TGCAGTGCTGAAGACAGGGTGGAAACAGATACGCAGTATTTT. Protein product: CSAEDRVETDTQYF. This chain connects TRBV20-1 to TRBJ2-3, with 7 positions matching TRBD1. This CDR3 comprises 14 residues. V shed 5 bases and J 3 bases; nucleotides not matched to a gene: 8. Germline CDR1 and CDR2: DFQATT and SNEGSKA (reference sequence).

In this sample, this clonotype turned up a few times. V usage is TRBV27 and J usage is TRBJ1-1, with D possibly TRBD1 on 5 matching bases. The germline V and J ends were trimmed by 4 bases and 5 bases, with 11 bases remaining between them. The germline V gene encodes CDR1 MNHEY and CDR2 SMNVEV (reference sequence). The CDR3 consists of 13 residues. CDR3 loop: CASSSNGGTEAFF. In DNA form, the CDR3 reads TGTGCCAGCAGTTCAAATGGGGGGACTGAAGCTTTCTTT.

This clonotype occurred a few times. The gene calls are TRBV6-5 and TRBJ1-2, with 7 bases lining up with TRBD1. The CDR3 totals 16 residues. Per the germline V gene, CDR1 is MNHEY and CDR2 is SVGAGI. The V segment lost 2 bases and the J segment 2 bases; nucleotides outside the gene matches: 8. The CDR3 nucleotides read TGTGCCAGCAGTTACAACTATATGACAGGGAACTATGGCTACACCTTC. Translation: CASSYNYMTGNYGYTF.

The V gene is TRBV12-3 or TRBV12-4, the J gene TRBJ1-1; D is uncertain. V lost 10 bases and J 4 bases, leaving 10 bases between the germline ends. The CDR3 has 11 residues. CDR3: CATTSSTEAFF. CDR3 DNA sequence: TGTGCCACCACTTCCAGCACTGAAGCTTTCTTT.

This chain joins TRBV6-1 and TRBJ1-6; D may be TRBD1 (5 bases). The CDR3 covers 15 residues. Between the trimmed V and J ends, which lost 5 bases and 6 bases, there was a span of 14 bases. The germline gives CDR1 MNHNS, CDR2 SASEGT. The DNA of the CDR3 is TGTGCCAGCAGTCAGCCGGGACTGCTTAATTCACCCCTCCACTTT. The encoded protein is CASSQPGLLNSPLHF.

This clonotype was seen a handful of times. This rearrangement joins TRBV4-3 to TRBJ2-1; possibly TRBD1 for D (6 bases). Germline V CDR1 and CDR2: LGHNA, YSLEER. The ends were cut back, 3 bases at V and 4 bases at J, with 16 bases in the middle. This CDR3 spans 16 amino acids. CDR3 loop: CASSHSSGQPYNEQFF. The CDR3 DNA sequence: TGCGCCAGCAGCCACTCCAGCGGACAGCCTTACAATGAGCAGTTCTTC.

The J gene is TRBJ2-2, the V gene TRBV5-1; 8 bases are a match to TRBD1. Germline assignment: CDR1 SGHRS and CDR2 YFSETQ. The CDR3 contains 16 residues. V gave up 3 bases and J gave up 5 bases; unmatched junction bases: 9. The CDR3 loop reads CASSSGQGTRTGELFF. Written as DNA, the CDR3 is TGCGCCAGCAGCTCCGGACAGGGTACCAGAACCGGGGAGCTGTTTTTT.

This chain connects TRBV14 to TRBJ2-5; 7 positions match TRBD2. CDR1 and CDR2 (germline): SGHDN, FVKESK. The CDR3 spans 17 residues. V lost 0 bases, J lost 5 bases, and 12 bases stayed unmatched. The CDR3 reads CASSQDPSPSGGETQYF. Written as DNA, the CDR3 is TGTGCCAGCAGCCAAGACCCCAGTCCTAGCGGAGGGGAGACCCAGTACTTC.

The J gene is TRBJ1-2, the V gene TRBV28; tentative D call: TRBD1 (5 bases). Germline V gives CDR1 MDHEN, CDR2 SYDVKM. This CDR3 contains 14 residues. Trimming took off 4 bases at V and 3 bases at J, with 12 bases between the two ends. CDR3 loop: CASSSPGGDYGYTF. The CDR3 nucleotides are TGTGCCAGCAGTTCCCCGGGGGGTGACTATGGCTACACCTTC.

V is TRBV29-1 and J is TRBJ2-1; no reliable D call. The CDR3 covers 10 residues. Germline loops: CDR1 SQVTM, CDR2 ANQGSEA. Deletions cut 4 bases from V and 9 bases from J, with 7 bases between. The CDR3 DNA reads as TGCAGCGTTGTATACGCTGAGCAGTTCTTC. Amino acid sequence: CSVVYAEQFF.

CDR3 sequence reads: CASSLSIGGGKNYGYTF. The CDR3 DNA is TGTGCCAGCAGCCTTTCCATAGGGGGGGGCAAAAACTATGGCTACACCTTC. The V and J genes are TRBV11-2 and TRBJ1-2; tentative D call: TRBD1 (6 bases). V was cut by 5 bases and J by 2 bases, with 21 bases left in between. This CDR3 contains 17 residues. Germline loops: CDR1 SGHAT, CDR2 FQNNGV.

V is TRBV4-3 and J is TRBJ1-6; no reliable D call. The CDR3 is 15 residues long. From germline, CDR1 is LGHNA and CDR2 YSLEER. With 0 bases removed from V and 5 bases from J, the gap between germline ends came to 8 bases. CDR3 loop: CASSQEWQNNSPLHF. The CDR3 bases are TGCGCCAGCAGCCAAGAATGGCAGAATAATTCACCCCTCCACTTT.

The CDR3 loop reads CASKAQGADTQYF. CDR3 nucleotides: TGTGCCAGCAAAGCACAGGGGGCAGATACGCAGTATTTT. The chain links TRBV28 to TRBJ2-3; 8 nucleotides align to TRBD1. CDR1 and CDR2 from the germline V gene are MDHEN and SYDVKM. There are 13 residues in the CDR3. Losses at the gene ends were 7 bases for V and 4 bases for J; bases not matched to a gene: 4.

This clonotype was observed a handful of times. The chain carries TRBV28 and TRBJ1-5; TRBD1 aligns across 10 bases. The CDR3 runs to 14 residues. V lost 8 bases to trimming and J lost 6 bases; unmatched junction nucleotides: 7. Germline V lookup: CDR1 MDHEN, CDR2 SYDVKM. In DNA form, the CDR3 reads TGTGCCAGCGGGCTGGGACAGGGGCGTCAGCCCCAGCATTTT. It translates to CASGLGQGRQPQHF.

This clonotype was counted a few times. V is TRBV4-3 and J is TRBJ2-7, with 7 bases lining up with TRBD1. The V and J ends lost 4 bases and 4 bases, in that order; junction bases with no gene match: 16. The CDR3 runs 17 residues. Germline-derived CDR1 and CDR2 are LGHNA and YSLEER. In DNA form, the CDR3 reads TGCGCCAGCAGCCCACGAAGAGACAGGGCCTCCTTGTACGAGCAGTACGTC. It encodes CASSPRRDRASLYEQYV.

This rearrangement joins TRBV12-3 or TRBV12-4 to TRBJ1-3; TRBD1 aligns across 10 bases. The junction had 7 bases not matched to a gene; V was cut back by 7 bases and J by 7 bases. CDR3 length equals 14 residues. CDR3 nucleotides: TGTGCCAGCAACTTCGGACAGGGGGTCAACACCATATATTTT. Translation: CASNFGQGVNTIYF.